Sequencing of this T cell receptor beta chain was carried out in a study of regulatory T cells in long-lasting Graves disease. As concerns this clonotype: Its antigen is currently unknown.

The CDR3 runs to 13 residues. The ends lost 1 base at V and 9 bases at J; junction bases unmatched: 2. The germline gives CDR1 LNHDA, CDR2 SQIVND (reference sequence). Researchers made TCR beta libraries by using iRepertoire HTBI primers and running Arm-PCR on CDR3 regions. TCRdb re-called the multiplex PCR reads through MiXCR, storing one row per CDR3 protein. Of under 500,000 distinct CDR3 sequences listed, around 15% were seen once; the top ten hold around 11%. The sample's time point: newly diagnosed GD, antithyroid drugs for less than 3 months. From RNA extracted from PBMCs, the TCR library was made. Study results and caveats: Graves' patients with persistent disease showed TCR diversity lower than patients newly diagnosed.

This sample also belongs to another study, concerning T cells in Graves' hyperthyroidism and ophthalmopathy.

The rearrangement links TRBV19 to TRBJ2-1; TRBD2 matches 8 bases. This receptor was taken from a woman between 25 and 40 years old with Graves disease. The specimen was peripheral blood mononuclear cells (PBMCs), collected at new diagnosis, from a patient treated with antithyroid drugs. The CDR3 region is CASSIGLAIEQFF. The CDR3 region has the DNA TGTGCCAGTAGTATAGGACTAGCGATTGAGCAGTTCTTC.